Listed below are T cell receptor beta chains from one sample, sequenced in a study of early T cells in non-severe SARS-CoV-2 infection. From the 5' RACE reads, TCRdb called clonotypes with MiXCR, one entry per CDR3 protein. The sample has tens of thousands of distinct CDR3 sequences, under 11% seen once. The sequencing here drew on whole blood, taken at baseline. The receptors come from an adult who was a healthcare worker with PCR-confirmed SARS-CoV-2 infection or an uninfected control (not recorded which). The CDR3 runs from the conserved cysteine through the conserved F or W. Each record gives: clone size, J gene, V gene, D gene, CDR3 protein, CDR3 DNA. The D gene is left open where the match is weak. Size is stated for part of the rows, as once, few or many counts, or as a class when the clone is expanded.

few | TRBJ2-7 | TRBV10-1 | - | CASGDNYEQYF | TGCGCCAGCGGTGACAACTACGAGCAGTACTTC
many | TRBJ2-2 | TRBV7-9 | - | CASSFGGFHRRNTGELFF | TGTGCCAGCAGCTTCGGGGGCTTTCATAGAAGAAACACCGGGGAGCTGTTTTTT
few | TRBJ2-7 | TRBV20-1 | TRBD2 | CSARYESGSLYEQYF | TGCAGTGCTAGATACGAAAGCGGGAGCCTATACGAGCAGTACTTC
- | TRBJ2-4 | TRBV12-3/TRBV12-4 | TRBD1 | CASSPRTGVHIQYF | TGTGCCAGCAGTCCTCGGACAGGAGTACACATTCAGTACTTC
many | TRBJ2-1 | TRBV10-3 | TRBD2 | CALAPASGNYNEQFF | TGTGCCCTCGCCCCCGCTAGCGGGAACTACAATGAGCAGTTCTTC
once | TRBJ2-7 | TRBV7-9 | TRBD2 | CASSRTSGKYYEQYF | TGTGCCAGCAGTAGGACTAGCGGCAAGTACTACGAGCAGTACTTC
few | TRBJ2-2 | TRBV29-1 | - | CSVGTVNTGELFF | TGCAGCGTCGGGACGGTGAACACCGGGGAGCTGTTTTTT
- | TRBJ2-1 | TRBV25-1 | TRBD2 | CASSYLTSGSNEQFF | TGTGCCAGCAGCTACTTGACTAGCGGGAGCAATGAGCAGTTCTTC
- | TRBJ1-1 | TRBV6-6 | - | CASSYGWGQNTEAFF | TGTGCCAGCAGTTACGGATGGGGCCAGAACACTGAAGCTTTCTTT
few | TRBJ2-6 | TRBV6-1 | - | CASSERGADAGANVLTF | TGTGCCAGCAGTGAGCGAGGGGCCGATGCTGGGGCCAACGTCCTGACTTTC
many | TRBJ1-6 | TRBV28 | - | CASSSGGSYNSPLHF | TGTGCCAGCAGTTCCGGTGGATCCTATAATTCACCCCTCCACTTT
- | TRBJ2-1 | TRBV30 | - | CAWSKTSSYNEQFF | TGTGCCTGGAGCAAGACTTCTTCCTACAATGAGCAGTTCTTC
many | TRBJ2-1 | TRBV3-1 | TRBD2 | CASSQASGSIGEQFF | TGTGCCAGCAGCCAAGCTAGCGGGAGTATCGGTGAGCAGTTCTTC
- | TRBJ2-5 | TRBV12-3/TRBV12-4 | TRBD2 | CASSFPRGEREILGTQYF | TGTGCCAGCAGTTTCCCCCGCGGCGAGCGGGAGATTTTAGGGACCCAGTACTTC
- | TRBJ2-2 | TRBV20-1 | TRBD2 | CSATRTSGRSPGRNTGELFF | TGCAGTGCTACCAGGACTAGCGGGAGATCTCCGGGCCGAAACACCGGGGAGCTGTTTTTT
- | TRBJ2-3 | TRBV12-3/TRBV12-4 | - | CASSPEIGTQYF | TGTGCCAGCAGTCCCGAAATAGGGACGCAGTATTTT
- | TRBJ2-5 | TRBV5-4 | - | CASSSLVAGQETQYF | TGTGCCAGCAGCTCATTAGTAGCGGGACAGGAGACCCAGTACTTC
- | TRBJ2-1 | TRBV9 | TRBD2 | CASSVGASGGSGGQFF | TGTGCCAGCAGCGTAGGGGCCAGCGGGGGCTCCGGAGGGCAGTTCTTC
few | TRBJ1-1 | TRBV25-1 | - | CASLGFAGAHTEAFF | TGTGCCAGCCTTGGCTTTGCGGGGGCCCACACTGAAGCTTTCTTT
- | TRBJ2-1 | TRBV2 | - | CASSVRNEQFF | TGTGCCAGCAGTGTGAGGAATGAGCAGTTCTTC
many | TRBJ1-4 | TRBV7-9 | TRBD1 | CASSGRGLGEKLFF | TGTGCCAGCAGCGGCAGGGGGCTTGGTGAAAAACTGTTTTTT
- | TRBJ2-5 | TRBV27 | TRBD2 | CASWKAGDRKTQYF | TGTGCCAGCTGGAAAGCGGGAGATAGAAAGACGCAGTACTTC
few | TRBJ2-5 | TRBV12-3/TRBV12-4 | TRBD2 | CASSPHVGGWGTQYF | TGTGCCAGCAGTCCCCACGTGGGAGGGTGGGGGACCCAGTACTTC
few | TRBJ1-1 | TRBV4-1 | - | CASSQDDWGNTEAFF | TGCGCCAGCAGCCAAGATGATTGGGGAAACACTGAAGCTTTCTTT
- | TRBJ1-1 | TRBV3-1 | - | CASSTYREGTEAFF | TGTGCCAGCAGCACCTACAGGGAGGGCACTGAAGCTTTCTTT
- | TRBJ1-5 | TRBV20-1 | - | CSASQGEQPQHF | TGCAGTGCTTCTCAGGGTGAGCAGCCCCAGCATTTT
- | TRBJ2-4 | TRBV6-1 | - | CASSSSVPGNIQYF | TGTGCCAGCAGTTCGAGCGTCCCGGGTAACATTCAGTACTTC
- | TRBJ1-5 | TRBV5-1 | - | CASSLDATNQPQHF | TGCGCCAGCAGCTTGGATGCGACCAATCAGCCCCAGCATTTT
- | TRBJ2-3 | TRBV9 | - | CASSVDPGPDTQYF | TGTGCCAGCAGCGTAGATCCTGGGCCAGATACGCAGTATTTT
- | TRBJ1-6 | TRBV6-5 | - | CASSYLGENSPLHF | TGTGCCAGCAGTTACCTGGGGGAGAATTCACCCCTCCACTTT
many | TRBJ1-4 | TRBV27 | - | CASSKSSLKEKLFF | TGTGCCAGCTCCAAGTCCTCGTTAAAGGAAAAACTGTTTTTT
many | TRBJ2-3 | TRBV5-6 | - | CASSPPRAADTQYF | TGTGCCAGCAGCCCCCCGCGGGCGGCAGATACGCAGTATTTT
many | TRBJ2-5 | TRBV20-1 | - | CSARDWVVGETQYF | TGCAGTGCTAGAGATTGGGTGGTGGGCGAGACCCAGTACTTC
many | TRBJ1-5 | TRBV19 | - | CASSIGYQPQHF | TGTGCCAGTAGTATTGGATATCAGCCCCAGCATTTT
- | TRBJ1-2 | TRBV18 | - | CASSPRVDDTNYGYTF | TGTGCCAGCTCCCCCCGGGTCGACGACACTAACTATGGCTACACCTTC
many | TRBJ2-3 | TRBV5-4 | - | CASSKFGVKATDTQYF | TGTGCCAGCAGCAAATTCGGGGTGAAGGCCACAGATACGCAGTATTTT
many | TRBJ2-7 | TRBV7-2 | - | CASSAGKGSKEQYF | TGTGCCAGCAGTGCGGGGAAGGGAAGCAAAGAGCAGTACTTC
- | TRBJ2-3 | TRBV12-3/TRBV12-4 | - | CASSPSVKQYF | TGTGCCAGCAGTCCCTCAGTTAAGCAGTATTTT
many | TRBJ2-1 | TRBV6-5 | - | CAATSPSYNEQFF | TGTGCCGCCACCTCCCCCTCCTACAATGAGCAGTTCTTC
many | TRBJ1-2 | TRBV2 | - | CASSEGLWGRLEGYTF | TGTGCCAGCAGTGAAGGGCTTTGGGGCCGTTTGGAAGGCTACACCTTC
- | TRBJ2-1 | TRBV7-3 | TRBD2 | CASSLNGGSSYNEQFF | TGTGCCAGCAGCTTAAACGGCGGGAGCTCCTACAATGAGCAGTTCTTC
- | TRBJ2-2 | TRBV20-1 | - | CSANHRVSGELFF | TGCAGTGCTAACCACAGGGTTTCCGGGGAGCTGTTTTTT
many | TRBJ1-3 | TRBV4-2 | - | CASSQSSSVGNTIYF | TGTGCCAGCAGCCAAAGTTCTTCTGTCGGAAACACCATATATTTT
few | TRBJ2-3 | TRBV6-1 | - | CASTRYPGGRGTTDTQYF | TGTGCCAGCACTCGATACCCTGGTGGGCGGGGAACCACAGATACGCAGTATTTT
many | TRBJ2-7 | TRBV20-1 | - | CSARQPQRNEQYF | TGCAGTGCTAGACAGCCTCAACGGAACGAGCAGTACTTC
- | TRBJ2-1 | TRBV7-6 | - | CASRGTVGEQFF | TGTGCCAGCAGGGGGACGGTCGGTGAGCAGTTCTTC
few | TRBJ1-5 | TRBV2 | - | CASSEVGDNQPQHF | TGTGCCAGCAGTGAAGTTGGGGACAATCAGCCCCAGCATTTT
- | TRBJ1-1 | TRBV20-1 | - | CSARDSGRGTEAFF | TGCAGTGCTAGAGATTCCGGGAGAGGCACTGAAGCTTTCTTT
- | TRBJ2-2 | TRBV24-1 | - | CATSDYRDTGELFF | TGTGCCACCAGTGATTACAGGGACACCGGGGAGCTGTTTTTT
- | TRBJ1-5 | TRBV7-3 | - | CASSPRAGARQPQHF | TGTGCCAGCAGCCCCCGGGCGGGGGCTCGGCAGCCCCAGCATTTT
few | TRBJ2-7 | TRBV7-9 | TRBD2 | CASRKGRPGTSGRRADYEQYF | TGTGCCAGCAGAAAGGGACGCCCCGGGACTAGCGGGAGAAGAGCCGACTACGAGCAGTACTTC
- | TRBJ2-7 | TRBV19 | TRBD2 | CASSRSGGALSSYEQYF | TGTGCCAGTAGTAGGTCGGGAGGAGCCCTCAGCTCCTACGAGCAGTACTTC
- | TRBJ2-2 | TRBV18 | TRBD2 | CASSPVGQGGMNTGELFF | TGTGCCAGCTCACCAGTAGGCCAGGGAGGGATGAACACCGGGGAGCTGTTTTTT
- | TRBJ1-2 | TRBV5-5 | - | CASSFMGSDYGYTF | TGTGCCAGCAGCTTCATGGGGAGCGACTATGGCTACACCTTC